This paragraph covers one T cell receptor beta chain sequence. No antigen is known for it. The data belong to a study of graft-versus-host responses after intestinal transplantation. CDR3 length equals 16 residues. V lost 0 bases to trimming and J lost 4 bases; unmatched junction nucleotides: 7. Germline CDR1 is SGHRS and CDR2 is YFSETQ. Using immunoSEQ multiplex PCR, the repertoire was profiled, and TCRdb retains in-frame clones only, with some absent. The sample has about 82,000 clones, 90% to 95% seen once. This specimen was unstimulated CD4+ T cells sorted from spleen or lymph node cells, taken before intestinal transplant. This receptor was identified in a human donor who received an intestinal transplant. V gene TRBV5-1 combines with J gene TRBJ1-1; TRBD1 matches at 9 bases. CDR3 bases: TGCGCCAGCAGCTTGGATGGACAGGGGACGGGCACTGAAGCTTTCTTT. It codes for CASSLDGQGTGTEAFF.